This T cell receptor beta chain was found in a study of identical twins. Notes on this clonotype: Its antigen remains unknown.

The study's findings and limits: Diverse VJ usage suggested most zero-insertion clonotypes were not invariant T cells.

Each CDR3 protein gets one entry after TCRdb re-called the 5' RACE reads with MiXCR. The repertoire holds 500,000 to 700,000 distinct CDR3 sequences, with just over 7% as singletons. The V and J ends lost 4 bases and 5 bases respectively, with 14 bases between them. Germline CDR1 reads KGHSH; CDR2 reads LQKENI. The CDR3 runs 15 residues. This sample was also put to use in a study of yellow fever vaccine responses in identical twins.

The sequence was collected from a woman aged 18-30 years in good health. The chain carries TRBV18 and TRBJ2-2; D perhaps matches TRBD2 (5 bases). Input material: PBMCs. CDR3 sequence (DNA): TGTGCCAGCTCACTTGACTACCAAATGACCGGGGAGCTGTTTTTT. It codes for CASSLDYQMTGELFF.